A selection of T cell receptor beta chains follows, all from one sample in a study of shared clonotypes between healthy human individuals. Produced via immunoSEQ multiplex PCR; TCRdb's table is partial and in-frame only. The sample lists 2 million to 3 million clones; more than 85% were seen once. Sequenced material: naive CD4+ T cells from PBMCs. The receptors stem from a man aged 18 to 35 in good health. Some clones in this sample may be carry-over from other donors' samples. Both conserved end residues are part of each CDR3. A D gene is named only where the DNA matches it firmly. Not every row has a clone size; where given, it reads once, few, many or a size class.

clone_size cdr3_length d_call j_call v_call cdr3_aa cdr3_nt
- 17 - TRBJ2-1 TRBV4-1 CASSQDSPHNSYNEQFF TGCGCCAGCAGCCAAGATTCGCCCCACAACTCCTACAATGAGCAGTTCTTC
- 14 - TRBJ1-3 TRBV10-3 CAISDTGSGNTIYF TGTGCCATCAGTGACACAGGCTCTGGAAACACCATATATTTT
- 16 TRBD2 TRBJ2-7 TRBV4-2 CASSQDPTSGKYEQYF TGTGCCAGCAGCCAAGATCCGACTAGCGGGAAATACGAGCAGTACTTC
- 13 - TRBJ1-5 TRBV2 CASSEIPGQPQHF TGTGCCAGCAGTGAAATACCGGGGCAGCCCCAGCATTTT
- 13 TRBD1 TRBJ2-3 TRBV27 CASSPQDRAAQYF TGTGCCAGCAGTCCCCAAGACAGGGCAGCGCAGTATTTT
- 15 - TRBJ2-5 TRBV6-1 CASGLIGGVGETQYF TGTGCCAGCGGACTTATAGGAGGGGTCGGAGAGACCCAGTACTTC
- 14 - TRBJ2-5 TRBV9 CASSVEGTRETQYF TGTGCCAGCAGCGTAGAGGGGACTCGGGAGACCCAGTACTTC
- 17 TRBD2 TRBJ2-2 TRBV9 CASSITGSGANTGELFF TGTGCCAGCAGTATAACCGGTAGCGGGGCGAACACCGGGGAGCTGTTTTTT
- 14 - TRBJ2-2 TRBV28 CASRTPTVAGELFF TGTGCCAGCAGAACTCCGACAGTAGCCGGGGAGCTGTTTTTT
- 13 - TRBJ2-5 TRBV5-1 CASSAGLQETQYF TGCGCCAGCAGCGCGGGACTCCAAGAGACCCAGTACTTC
- 15 TRBD2 TRBJ2-1 TRBV28 CASRAAGAIHNEQFF TGTGCCAGCAGGGCGGCGGGAGCAATTCACAATGAGCAGTTCTTC
- 13 - TRBJ1-6 TRBV9 CASSVGQGNPLHF TGTGCCAGCAGCGTAGGCCAGGGAAATCCCCTCCACTTT
- 13 - TRBJ2-5 TRBV7-2 CASSLVKQETQYF TGTGCCAGCAGCTTAGTGAAGCAAGAGACCCAGTACTTC
- 15 TRBD1 TRBJ2-7 TRBV4-2 CASSQDLWDSYEQYF TGTGCCAGCAGCCAAGATTTGTGGGACAGCTACGAGCAGTACTTC
- 13 - TRBJ1-5 TRBV28 CASNRWSNQPQHF TGTGCCAGCAACAGGTGGAGCAATCAGCCCCAGCATTTT
- 14 - TRBJ2-5 TRBV28 CASSLVQSQETQYF TGTGCCAGCAGTTTAGTACAGAGTCAAGAGACCCAGTACTTC
once 15 TRBD2 TRBJ2-1 TRBV28 CASSLGSGPYNEQFF TGTGCCAGCAGTTTAGGTAGCGGGCCTTACAATGAGCAGTTCTTC
few 14 - TRBJ1-2 TRBV27 CASRPLGGIRGYTF TGTGCCAGCAGACCACTAGGGGGGATACGTGGCTACACCTTC
- 17 TRBD2 TRBJ2-7 TRBV28 CASSFSGGRASGYEQYF TGTGCCAGCAGTTTTTCTGGCGGGAGGGCCTCTGGTTACGAGCAGTACTTC
once 15 TRBD1 TRBJ1-2 TRBV30 CAWGHGTGVYYGYTF TGTGCCTGGGGGCACGGGACAGGGGTGTACTATGGCTACACCTTC
- 14 TRBD1 TRBJ2-3 TRBV28 CASSTGQGPDTQYF TGTGCCAGCAGCACAGGACAGGGCCCAGATACGCAGTATTTT
- 13 - TRBJ2-7 TRBV9 CASSSGSSGEQYF TGTGCCAGCAGCTCCGGTTCTAGTGGCGAGCAGTACTTC
- 14 TRBD2 TRBJ2-3 TRBV9 CASSPRLATDTQYF TGTGCCAGCAGCCCCCGACTAGCGACGGATACGCAGTATTTT
- 15 - TRBJ1-1 TRBV6-1 CASRASPADWAEAFF TGTGCCAGCAGAGCCAGCCCTGCAGATTGGGCTGAAGCTTTCTTT
- 15 - TRBJ1-3 TRBV5-5 CASSARVSEGNTIYF TGTGCCAGCAGCGCGAGAGTATCGGAAGGAAACACCATATATTTT
- 17 TRBD2 TRBJ2-1 TRBV10-2 CASSSLLAGGSYNEQFF TGCGCCAGCAGTTCACTTTTAGCGGGAGGGTCCTACAATGAGCAGTTCTTC
- 11 - TRBJ2-7 TRBV11-3 CASSKGGEQYF TGTGCCAGCAGTAAAGGGGGTGAGCAGTACTTC
- 15 TRBD1 TRBJ2-3 TRBV28 CASSLWAGGRDTQYF TGTGCCAGCAGTTTATGGGCAGGGGGCAGAGATACGCAGTATTTT
- 21 TRBD2 TRBJ2-3 TRBV10-2 CASNDREGLAGPGISTDTQYF TGCGCCAGCAACGACAGGGAGGGACTAGCGGGGCCGGGGATAAGCACAGATACGCAGTATTTT
- 16 TRBD2 TRBJ2-7 TRBV27 CASRPVELAGRYEQYF TGTGCCAGCAGACCCGTGGAACTAGCGGGAAGATACGAGCAGTACTTC
once 16 TRBD1 TRBJ1-3 TRBV9 CASSLRQGGSGNTIYF TGTGCCAGCAGCTTACGACAGGGAGGATCTGGAAACACCATATATTTT
- 15 TRBD2 TRBJ2-1 TRBV10-1 CASSESLAAYNEQFF TGCGCCAGCAGTGAGAGCCTAGCGGCCTACAATGAGCAGTTCTTC
- 14 TRBD2 TRBJ2-7 TRBV6-6 CASIPAGDALEQYF TGTGCCAGCATTCCAGCGGGAGACGCTCTCGAGCAGTACTTC
- 13 - TRBJ1-5 TRBV10-3 CAISDYGGQPQHF TGTGCCATCAGTGATTATGGGGGTCAGCCCCAGCATTTT
- 13 - TRBJ1-1 TRBV7-2 CASTTYGVTEAFF TGTGCCAGCACCACATACGGGGTTACTGAAGCTTTCTTT
- 15 TRBD1 TRBJ2-7 TRBV6-5 CASSGRRTGPYEQYF TGTGCCAGCAGCGGACGAAGGACAGGGCCCTACGAGCAGTACTTC
- 14 - TRBJ2-7 TRBV5-1 CASSFSGRTYEQYF TGCGCCAGCAGCTTTTCAGGGCGGACCTACGAGCAGTACTTC
- 13 - TRBJ1-1 TRBV5-1 CASRLTGQEEAFF TGCGCCAGCAGGCTGACAGGCCAAGAAGAAGCTTTCTTT
few 12 - TRBJ1-1 TRBV9 CASSVQGREAFF TGTGCCAGCAGCGTACAGGGGAGGGAAGCTTTCTTT
- 13 TRBD1 TRBJ2-7 TRBV6-5 CASSRDREYEQYF TGTGCCAGCAGCCGGGACAGGGAGTACGAGCAGTACTTC
once 14 - TRBJ2-2 TRBV27 CASSRRSNTGELFF TGTGCCAGCAGCCGGCGGTCGAACACCGGGGAGCTGTTTTTT
few 13 - TRBJ1-1 TRBV10-3 CAIKPDLNTEAFF TGTGCCATCAAGCCGGACTTGAACACTGAAGCTTTCTTT
- 15 - TRBJ2-1 TRBV4-2 CASSQGGFVAEEQFF TGTGCCAGCAGCCAAGGGGGGTTTGTAGCGGAAGAGCAGTTCTTC
- 14 TRBD1 TRBJ1-2 TRBV7-3 CASSPGTGTYGYTF TGTGCCAGCAGCCCCGGGACAGGGACCTATGGCTACACCTTC
once 14 - TRBJ2-5 TRBV28 CASSLGRRQETQYF TGTGCCAGCAGTTTGGGACGGAGACAAGAGACCCAGTACTTC
- 14 TRBD1 TRBJ2-7 TRBV18 CASSPQQGEDEQYF TGTGCCAGCTCACCACAACAGGGGGAGGACGAGCAGTACTTC
- 15 - TRBJ2-3 TRBV4-3 CASSQKRADTDTQYF TGCGCCAGCAGCCAAAAGAGAGCGGACACAGATACGCAGTATTTT
- 15 - TRBJ1-1 TRBV4-1 CASSQAGAENTEAFF TGCGCCAGCAGCCAAGCGGGGGCAGAGAACACTGAAGCTTTCTTT
- 16 TRBD1 TRBJ1-2 TRBV9 CASSPRDRGANYGYTF TGTGCCAGCAGCCCCCGGGACAGGGGAGCTAACTATGGCTACACCTTC
- 17 TRBD2 TRBJ2-3 TRBV4-2 CASSHPAGGIQGDTQYF TGTGCCAGCAGCCATCCAGCCGGGGGGATTCAAGGAGATACGCAGTATTTT
- 16 - TRBJ2-5 TRBV4-1 CASSQAGKLYQETQYF TGCGCCAGCAGCCAAGCGGGGAAGTTATACCAAGAGACCCAGTACTTC
- 13 TRBD1 TRBJ1-2 TRBV5-8 CASSYLHRGGYTF TGTGCCAGCAGCTATTTACACAGGGGTGGCTACACCTTC
- 16 TRBD1 TRBJ2-2 TRBV5-4 CASSLRTGRATGELFF TGTGCCAGCAGCCTAAGGACAGGGAGAGCCACCGGGGAGCTGTTTTTT
- 15 TRBD1 TRBJ2-3 TRBV29-1 CSATSRQGAPDTQYF TGCAGCGCCACTAGTCGGCAGGGGGCCCCAGATACGCAGTATTTT
- 12 - TRBJ2-5 TRBV28 CASSSRPETQYF TGTGCCAGCAGTAGTAGACCAGAGACCCAGTACTTC